A selection of T cell receptor beta chains follows, all from one sample in a study of blood T cell repertoires in COVID-19. TCRdb's copy holds only in-frame clones and misses some; the assay was immunoSEQ multiplex PCR. Found here are 180,000 or so clones, about 88% of them singletons; the top ten hold about 2.2%. The sample comprised PBMCs or T cells enriched from blood (not recorded which). The receptors originated from a woman aged 40-49 years with acute COVID-19. CDR3s include the opening cysteine and the closing phenylalanine or tryptophan. Size is omitted from some rows. Given values are once, few, many or a class for expanded clones.

TRBV2	-	15	CASSQTGIGTDTQYF
TRBV30	-	16	CAWSLGGGLKTRGYTF
TRBV5-8	-	18	CASSWARTSGGLKETQYF
TRBV3-1/TRBV3-2	-	12	CASSHPGSEQYF
TRBV4-2	-	15	CASSPNSQVLYEQYF
TRBV7-2	-	15	CASSLVAGGTGELFF
TRBV4-1	-	16	CASSQDSRSAKNIQYF
TRBV9	-	15	CASSAHRGPGNTIYF
TRBV30	-	16	CAWSTGLAGDKNIQYF
TRBV30	-	14	CAWRTAGTTGELFF
TRBV30	-	14	CAWSKGDRGEKLFF
TRBV24-1	-	15	CATSDPGTGGSEQFF
TRBV6-2/TRBV6-3	-	16	CASSYVGGSQNYGYTF
TRBV3-1/TRBV3-2	-	16	CASRASGADSYNEQFF
TRBV19	-	15	CASRDRAATNEKLFF
TRBV28	-	12	CASSSAYNEQFF
TRBV5-8	-	16	CASSLEGARLQETQYF
TRBV27	-	15	CASSKGGPQTDTQYF
TRBV5-1	-	15	CASSLGLAGTDTQYF
TRBV5-6	-	15	CASSWDRGRSYEQYF
TRBV2	-	13	CASRTQGGQTQYF
TRBV3-1/TRBV3-2	-	15	CASSKPGQGHYEQYF
TRBV9	-	16	CASSVGGQGVTGELFF
TRBV7-2	once	15	CASKLRGLAAYEQYF
TRBV28	once	18	CASSTGTTGTAVADTQYF
TRBV7-2	-	15	CASSLGDRGGDEQYF
TRBV7-8	-	16	CASSLPGGPGTDTQYF
TRBV2	-	12	CASSYGMETQYF
TRBV3-1/TRBV3-2	-	14	CASSQGFKGPYAFF
TRBV10-3	-	15	CAISVASGSTDTQYF
TRBV2	-	13	CASSGHVSYGYTF